What follows is one T cell receptor beta chain and its context. Primers for the PCR totalled 60 Vbeta and 13 Jbeta. Libraries were prepared by immunoSEQ multiplex PCR; TCRdb keeps only in-frame clonotypes and omits some of them. The clone table shows about 84,000 clones, with the ten largest holding approximately 0.58%. These data originate in a study of cytomegalovirus exposure and HLA in healthy donors. The sequenced material came from PBMCs. This TCR came from a man over 45 in good health and CMV-seronegative.

The CDR3 DNA reads as TGTGCCAGCAGTTTATACAGGGGCTACGAGCAGTACTTC. Its translation: CASSLYRGYEQYF. The J gene is TRBJ2-7, the V gene TRBV27; TRBD1 aligns across 7 bases. V lost 1 base and J lost 3; bases outside the gene matches: 0. Germline-derived CDR1 and CDR2 are MNHEY and SMNVEV (reference sequence). The CDR3 has 13 residues.